In its sample, the clone carrying this T cell receptor (beta chain) was seen once. Its specificity is not known. CDR1 and CDR2 (germline): SNHLY, FYNNEI. The V segment lost 3 bases and the J segment 4 bases; nucleotides outside the gene matches: 5. CDR3 length: 15 amino acids. Naive CD4+ cells had CD25+ Tregs removed. TCRdb reprocessed the 5' RACE reads via MiXCR and lists one record per CDR3 protein. The data contain tens of thousands of distinct CDR3 sequences, roughly 25% of them singletons. Study outcomes and limitations: Greatest tumor Treg TCR overlap was with tumor naive CD4+ cells.

The chain combines TRBV2 with TRBJ1-1; 10 nucleotides line up with TRBD1. The source is a female donor with breast cancer. Sequencing was done on a sample of naive CD4+ T cells sorted from a lymph node. The subset: naive CD4+ T cells, CD4+CD45RA+CD25-. This CDR3 reads CASSDWDRGSTEAFF. The CDR3 nucleotides are TGTGCCAGCAGTGACTGGGACAGGGGCAGCACTGAAGCTTTCTTT.